This T cell receptor (beta chain) came from a study of radiation and T cells in renal cell carcinoma. Study-wide background: Nephrectomy followed 15 Gy stereotactic body radiation by 4 weeks.

Profiling relied on immunoSEQ multiplex PCR, and the TCRdb table lists in-frame clones only, not all of them. Here the sample spans over 60,000 clones, around three quarters being singletons. Per germline, CDR1 SGDLS and CDR2 YYNGEE. This CDR3 comprises 15 residues. Unmatched junction bases numbered 5, after V lost 2 bases and J lost 4 bases. Described time point: blood 2 weeks post-SBRT. The treatment is: 15 Gy SBRT to primary tumor, nephrectomy 4 weeks later. Blood was sampled at baseline, 2 weeks and 4 weeks after SBRT. This specimen was blood, taken from a patient whose treatment included radiotherapy and nephrectomy. The TCR sequence derives from a man aged 55-75 years with renal cell carcinoma. J is TRBJ1-2 and V is TRBV9; 10 bases agree with TRBD1. The CDR3 sequence is CASSVEGQGSYGYTF. In DNA, the CDR3 is TGTGCCAGCAGCGTCGAGGGACAGGGGTCCTATGGCTACACCTTC.